This T cell receptor (beta chain) comes out of a study of blood T cell repertoires in COVID-19. Clones were sequenced by immunoSEQ multiplex PCR, and TCRdb holds only the in-frame ones, with some missing. The sample records 50,000 to 60,000 clones, approximately 83% being singletons. This clonotype was sampled from a man aged 35-49 years with acute or convalescent COVID-19. The sequencing sample was made of peripheral blood.

This chain's CDR3 is CASSLGLAGIQKQFF. The CDR3 region has the DNA TGTGCCAGCAGCCTCGGACTAGCGGGGATACAAAAGCAGTTCTTC. V and J are TRBV7-8 and TRBJ2-1; 12 bases agree with TRBD2. The CDR3 totals 15 residues. The V segment lost 5 bases and the J segment 11 bases; nucleotides outside the gene matches: 10. Germline V gene lookup returns CDR1 SGHVS and CDR2 FQNEAQ.